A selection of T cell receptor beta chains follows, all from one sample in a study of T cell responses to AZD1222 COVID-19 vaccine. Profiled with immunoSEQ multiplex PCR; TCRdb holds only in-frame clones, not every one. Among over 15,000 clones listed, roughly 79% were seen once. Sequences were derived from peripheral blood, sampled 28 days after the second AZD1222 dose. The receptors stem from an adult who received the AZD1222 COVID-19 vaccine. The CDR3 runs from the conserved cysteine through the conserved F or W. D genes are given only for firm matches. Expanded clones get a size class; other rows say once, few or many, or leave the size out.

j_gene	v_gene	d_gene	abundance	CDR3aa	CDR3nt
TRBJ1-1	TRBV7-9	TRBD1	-	CASSLLTGGTEAFF	TGTGCCAGCAGCTTACTAACAGGGGGCACTGAAGCTTTCTTT
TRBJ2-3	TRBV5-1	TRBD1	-	CASSYDGTGDTDTQYF	TGCGCCAGCAGCTACGACGGGACAGGGGATACAGATACGCAGTATTTT
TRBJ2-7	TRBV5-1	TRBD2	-	CASSGLAGYNYEQYF	TGCGCCAGCAGCGGATTAGCGGGGTACAACTACGAGCAGTACTTC
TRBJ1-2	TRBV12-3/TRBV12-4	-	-	CASSLVGYGYTF	TGTGCCAGCAGTTTAGTCGGCTATGGCTACACCTTC
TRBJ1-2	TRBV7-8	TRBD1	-	CASSLTGTGDYGYTF	TGTGCCAGCAGCTTGACCGGGACAGGGGACTATGGCTACACCTTC
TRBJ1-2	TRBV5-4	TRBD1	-	CASSLAQGAYYGYTF	TGTGCCAGCAGCTTGGCCCAGGGGGCGTACTATGGCTACACCTTC
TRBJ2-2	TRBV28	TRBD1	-	CASRQGFGELFF	TGTGCCAGCAGACAGGGGTTCGGGGAGCTGTTTTTT
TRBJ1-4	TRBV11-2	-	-	CASSPWRVNEKLFF	TGTGCCAGCAGCCCGTGGAGGGTTAATGAAAAACTGTTTTTT
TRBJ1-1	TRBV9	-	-	CASSVGAGGWNTEAFF	TGTGCCAGCAGCGTAGGGGCGGGGGGATGGAACACTGAAGCTTTCTTT
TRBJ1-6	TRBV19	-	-	CASSIVAHTNSPLHF	TGTGCCAGTAGTATAGTTGCCCACACTAATTCACCCCTCCACTTT
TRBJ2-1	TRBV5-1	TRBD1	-	CASSLNGQGVLNEQFF	TGCGCCAGCAGCCTGAATGGACAGGGAGTTCTAAATGAGCAGTTCTTC
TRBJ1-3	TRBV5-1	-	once	CASSPGPGRDSTIYF	TGCGCCAGCAGCCCGGGCCCTGGCCGGGATTCCACCATATATTTT
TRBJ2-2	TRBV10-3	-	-	CATQNTNTGELFF	TGTGCCACCCAGAACACGAACACCGGGGAGCTGTTTTTT
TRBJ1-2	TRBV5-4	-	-	CASSPELGRGGYGYTF	TGTGCCAGCAGCCCCGAACTGGGGAGGGGCGGATATGGCTACACCTTC
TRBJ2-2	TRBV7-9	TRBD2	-	CASSSIAGDTGELFF	TGTGCCAGCAGCTCCATAGCGGGGGACACCGGGGAGCTGTTTTTT
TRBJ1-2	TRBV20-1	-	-	CSAGLGYTF	TGCAGTGCAGGGCTCGGCTACACCTTC
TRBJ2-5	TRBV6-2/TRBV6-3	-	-	CASSSLRRETQYF	TGTGCCAGCAGTTCCCTAAGAAGGGAGACCCAGTACTTC
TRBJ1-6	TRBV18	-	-	CASSHGDSPLHF	TGTGCCAGCTCTCACGGGGATTCACCCCTCCACTTT
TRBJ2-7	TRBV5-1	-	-	CASSWSGGSYEQYF	TGCGCCAGCAGCTGGTCTGGCGGGTCTTACGAGCAGTACTTC